Listed below are T cell receptor beta chains from one sample, sequenced in a study of blood T cell repertoires in COVID-19. Generated by immunoSEQ multiplex PCR, the TCRdb table keeps only in-frame clones and is missing some. The table shows roughly 250,000 clones, with about nine tenths occurring only once. The sample taken for sequencing was peripheral blood. These receptors originate from a middle-aged man who had recovered from COVID-19. CDR3s include the opening cysteine and the closing phenylalanine or tryptophan. The D gene is left open where the match is weak. Rows give clone size only sometimes, using once, few, many, or a class for an expanded clone.

-	TRBV5-1	TRBD2	TRBJ2-1	TGCGCCAGCAGCGGGGGACTAGCGGCATACAATGAGCAGTTCTTC	CASSGGLAAYNEQFF
-	TRBV6-5	TRBD1	TRBJ1-5	TGTGCCAGCAGTCCTGACAGGGTAGGGCAGCCCCAGCATTTT	CASSPDRVGQPQHF
-	TRBV5-4	-	TRBJ1-1	TGTGCCAGCAGCTTGCCAGGCCCGTATCCTGAAGCTTTCTTT	CASSLPGPYPEAFF
-	TRBV7-8	TRBD2	TRBJ2-1	TGTGCCAGCAGCTCGGGACTAGCGAGTTACAATGAGCAGTTCTTC	CASSSGLASYNEQFF
few	TRBV29-1	TRBD1	TRBJ1-1	TGCAGCGTTGAGTTGGGTCTCGGGACAGGGTCTGAAGCTTTCTTT	CSVELGLGTGSEAFF
-	TRBV5-5	-	TRBJ2-3	TGTGCCAGCAGCATCGACAGGTCCGGTACGCAGTATTTT	CASSIDRSGTQYF
-	TRBV5-4	-	TRBJ2-2	TGTGCCAGCAGCTTGTTGCGGGGGCGCACCGGGGAGCTGTTTTTT	CASSLLRGRTGELFF
once	TRBV20-1	-	TRBJ2-3	TGCAGTGCCAGGGTGGGGGGTACGCAGTATTTT	CSARVGGTQYF
-	TRBV11-2	-	TRBJ2-7	TGTGCCAGCAGCCTATCCCTGGAGCAGTACTTC	CASSLSLEQYF
-	TRBV5-1	-	TRBJ1-2	TGCGCCAGCAAAGGACAGATCAACGCCCTTAACTATGGCTACACCTTC	CASKGQINALNYGYTF
-	TRBV10-1	-	TRBJ2-3	TGCGCCAGCAGTGACGGGGGGCGACCGGCCCATCCCTCCTATACGCAGTATTTT	CASSDGGRPAHPSYTQYF
-	TRBV27	-	TRBJ1-2	TGTGCCAGCAGTTTTGGAAGCGACAGCATCTATGGCTACACCTTC	CASSFGSDSIYGYTF
few	TRBV7-3	TRBD2	TRBJ2-7	TGTGCCAGCAGCTTCTTAAGGGGAGCGGGAGGCGAGCAGTACTTC	CASSFLRGAGGEQYF
-	TRBV9	-	TRBJ1-6	TGTGCCAGCAGCAAGCAGGGTGGCAGGGGTAATTCACCCCTCCACTTT	CASSKQGGRGNSPLHF
-	TRBV7-9	-	TRBJ2-7	TGTGCCAGCAGCCCAAGCGTTTATAGCTACGAGCAGTACTTC	CASSPSVYSYEQYF
-	TRBV7-9	TRBD1	TRBJ2-1	TGTGCCAGCAGACACGACAGGGGAGGCAATGAGCAGTTCTTC	CASRHDRGGNEQFF
-	TRBV4-1	TRBD1	TRBJ2-7	TGCGCCAGCAGCCTTCGACAGGGGGAGGGCTACGAGCAGTACTTC	CASSLRQGEGYEQYF
-	TRBV7-6	-	TRBJ2-2	TGTGCCAGCAGCTTAGCGCGCCAGGGCCCCACCGGGGAGCTGTTTTTT	CASSLARQGPTGELFF
-	TRBV5-4	-	TRBJ2-3	TGTGCCAGCAGCTTTAGCAGCACAGATACGCAGTATTTT	CASSFSSTDTQYF
-	TRBV29-1	-	TRBJ1-2	TGCAGCGTTGAAGAGAACAGTTATGGCTACACCTTC	CSVEENSYGYTF
-	TRBV7-8	-	TRBJ2-3	TGTGCCAGCAGCTTAAGCACCGCTGGCGGGGTTAGCACAGATACGCAGTATTTT	CASSLSTAGGVSTDTQYF
-	TRBV10-3	-	TRBJ1-4	TGTGCCATCAGTGAGCAAAATAATGAAAAACTGTTTTTT	CAISEQNNEKLFF
-	TRBV11-1	TRBD2	TRBJ2-1	TGTGCCAGCCGCAGCGGGAATTACAATGAGCAGTTCTTC	CASRSGNYNEQFF
-	TRBV21-1	-	TRBJ1-6	TGTGCCAGCAGCATAGTGAAGGGGCGATACGGCGGATACTCACCCCTCCACTTT	CASSIVKGRYGGYSPLHF
-	TRBV10-2	TRBD1	TRBJ2-3	TGCGCCAGCAGTGAGACAGGGGCCTTCACAGATACGCAGTATTTT	CASSETGAFTDTQYF
-	TRBV19	-	TRBJ1-2	TGTGCCAGTAGTATCCAGCCCCGGGGGGCTTCGGATGGCTACACCTTC	CASSIQPRGASDGYTF
-	TRBV9	TRBD2	TRBJ2-1	TGTGCCAGCACTAGGGGACTAGCGGCCAGCTCCTACAATGAGCAGTTCTTC	CASTRGLAASSYNEQFF
-	TRBV18	-	TRBJ1-2	TGTGCCAGCTCACCACAGGGAGTGGGCTATGGCTACACCTTC	CASSPQGVGYGYTF
-	TRBV12-5	-	TRBJ2-1	TGTGCTAGTGGTTTGTCCACCCGAAGGGGTGAGCAGTTCTTC	CASGLSTRRGEQFF
-	TRBV3-1/TRBV3-2	-	TRBJ1-2	TGTGCCAGCAGCCAAGCAGGGATTGTTGGCTACACCTTC	CASSQAGIVGYTF
-	TRBV5-6	TRBD2	TRBJ2-1	TGTGCCAGCAGCTTGTACCAGGGACTAGCGGGAAACAATGAGCAGTTCTTC	CASSLYQGLAGNNEQFF
-	TRBV19	TRBD2	TRBJ2-7	TGTGCCTCCTCTTGGGTCCAGACTAGCGTCTCCTACGAGCAGTACTTC	CASSWVQTSVSYEQYF
-	TRBV14	TRBD1	TRBJ2-1	TGTGCCAGCAGAAAGACAGGGGCACCCCTAAAGCAGTTCTTC	CASRKTGAPLKQFF
-	TRBV5-1	TRBD2	TRBJ2-1	TGTGCCAGCAGCCCCGGACTAGCGGAAAACAATGAGCAGTTCTTC	CASSPGLAENNEQFF
-	TRBV4-3	TRBD1	TRBJ1-2	TGCGCCAGCAGCCAAGGTCTTTCGGGACAGGGAAACGTTCGAACCTATGGCTACACCTTC	CASSQGLSGQGNVRTYGYTF
-	TRBV2	-	TRBJ2-1	TGTGCCAGCAGTGTAAGGTTAGCGACCCCGGGGAATGAGCAGTTCTTC	CASSVRLATPGNEQFF